This T cell receptor beta chain derives from a study of cytomegalovirus exposure and HLA in healthy donors. General study points: TCR beta sequences reportedly predicted most subjects' HLA-A and HLA-B alleles accurately. Productive status was seen about 90% or about 30% of the time for most TCR beta V segments in an earlier analysis. As a later analysis revealed, the rate of TCR association differed by HLA locus, with DRB1 most and HLA-C fewest. Later analysis demonstrated an association between a missense DCLRE1C variant and TCR beta V- and J-gene trimming.

Both 60 Vbeta primers and 13 Jbeta primers went into the PCR. Generated by immunoSEQ multiplex PCR, the TCRdb table keeps only in-frame clones and is missing some. The sample records over 80,000 clones, about three quarters being singletons. With regard to this clone: Its cognate antigen is unknown.

This sequence originates from a man in his fifties or sixties in good health and CMV-seropositive. Sequences were obtained from PBMCs.

DNA of the CDR3: TGTGCCAGCAGTACGCGGGGGACCACAGATACGCAGTATTTT. This codes for CASSTRGTTDTQYF. The V call is TRBV11-3, the J call TRBJ2-3, with TRBD2 matching 7 bases. CDR1 and CDR2 from the germline V gene are SGHNT and YENEEA. The CDR3 has 14 residues. V dropped 6 bases and J dropped 2; count of bases not matched to a gene: 5. The complete variable domain, with remaining parts taken from reference TRBV11-3 and TRBJ2-3, reads EAGVVQSPRYKIIEKKQPVAFWCNPISGHNTLYWYLQNLGQGPELLIRYENEEAVDDSQLPKDRFSAERLKGVDSTLKIQPAELGDSAVYLCASSTRGTTDTQYFGPGTRLTVL.